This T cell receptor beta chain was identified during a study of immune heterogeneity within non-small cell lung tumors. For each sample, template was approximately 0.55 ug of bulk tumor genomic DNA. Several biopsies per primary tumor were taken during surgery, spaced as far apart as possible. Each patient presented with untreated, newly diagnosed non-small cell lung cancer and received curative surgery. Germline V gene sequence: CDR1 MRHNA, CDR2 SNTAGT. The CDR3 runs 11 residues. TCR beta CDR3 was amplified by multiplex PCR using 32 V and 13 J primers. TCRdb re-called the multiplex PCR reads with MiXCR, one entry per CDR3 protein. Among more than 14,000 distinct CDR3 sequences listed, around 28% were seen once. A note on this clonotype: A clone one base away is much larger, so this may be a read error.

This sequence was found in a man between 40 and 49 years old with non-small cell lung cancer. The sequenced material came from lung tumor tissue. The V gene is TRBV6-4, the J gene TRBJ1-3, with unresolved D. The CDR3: CVSSAGNTIYF. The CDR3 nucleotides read TGTGTCAGCAGCGCCGGAAACACCATATATTTT.